The 8 T cell receptor beta chains presented below share a single source sample, sequenced in a study of cytomegalovirus exposure and HLA in healthy donors. 60 Vbeta and 13 Jbeta primers were used in PCR. The data were produced by immunoSEQ multiplex PCR, yet TCRdb's version contains in-frame clones alone and is incomplete. The sample spans around 130,000 clones; the ten largest clones claim around 1.5%. What was sequenced was PBMCs. The source of these receptors is a woman in her thirties or forties in good health and CMV-seronegative.

The chain couples TRBV19 to TRBJ1-2, with no clear D. The CDR3 is 13 residues long. V gave up 0 bases and J gave up 3 bases, with 5 bases separating them. Germline loops: CDR1 LNHDA, CDR2 SQIVND (reference sequence). The CDR3 reads CASSIDSYYGYTF. DNA for the CDR3: TGTGCCAGTAGTATAGACTCCTACTATGGCTACACCTTC.

The chain joins TRBV4-2 to TRBJ2-2; 7 nucleotides align to TRBD2. Germline loops: CDR1 LGHNA, CDR2 YNFKEQ. The CDR3 contains 17 residues. V lost 0 bases, J lost 4 bases, and 8 bases stayed unmatched. The CDR3 region is CASSQEVQRGATGELFF. The CDR3 DNA follows: TGTGCCAGCAGCCAAGAAGTCCAGCGGGGCGCCACCGGGGAGCTGTTTTTT.

Notes on this clone: A read error may account for a junction end that differs from germline. The V gene is TRBV7-7, the J gene TRBJ1-5; D is undetermined. The CDR3 consists of 14 residues. Germline V gives CDR1 SSHAT, CDR2 FNYEAQ (reference sequence). The CDR3 spells CASRTRGWEQPQHF. For the CDR3, the DNA is TGTGCTAGCAGAACCCGCGGTTGGGAGCAGCCCCAGCATTTT.

The V and J genes are TRBV7-9 and TRBJ1-1; D is uncertain. V was cut by 6 bases and J by 1 base, with 9 bases left in between. This CDR3 spans 13 amino acids. The germline V gene has CDR1 SEHNR and CDR2 FQNEAQ (reference sequence). The CDR3 reads CASSVDTNTEAFF. The CDR3 DNA sequence: TGTGCCAGCAGTGTTGACACGAACACTGAAGCTTTCTTT.

The V gene is TRBV6-6, the J gene TRBJ2-1; 7 bases line up with TRBD1. V trimming: 9 bases; J trimming: 6 bases; junction bases outside the gene matches: 2. The CDR3 runs 11 residues. Germline CDR1 is MNHNY and CDR2 is SVGAGI (reference sequence). CDR3 protein: CASRQGNEQFF. The CDR3 region has the DNA TGTGCCAGTCGACAGGGCAATGAGCAGTTCTTC.

The V and J genes are TRBV6-6 and TRBJ2-5; D is unresolved. Germline lookup yields CDR1 MNHNY and CDR2 SVGAGI (reference sequence). V was clipped by 5 bases and J by 4 bases, with 11 bases between them. CDR3 length equals 13 residues. The CDR3: CASSQTGGETQYF. The CDR3 DNA sequence: TGTGCCAGCAGTCAGACTGGTGGAGAGACCCAGTACTTC.

This chain connects TRBV19 to TRBJ2-5, with 10 bases identical to TRBD1. This CDR3 is 16 amino acids long. V shed 5 bases, J shed 2 bases, and the junction held 8 bases outside the gene matches. CDR1 is LNHDA, CDR2 SQIVND, per germline (reference sequence). The DNA of the CDR3 is TGTGCCAGTAGTGTACCGGGACAGGGGTCTCAAGAGACCCAGTACTTC. Protein sequence: CASSVPGQGSQETQYF.

The rearrangement links TRBV2 to TRBJ2-2, with 7 bases fitting TRBD1. The CDR3 runs to 14 residues. Germline CDR1 SNHLY, CDR2 FYNNEI. V lost 9 bases and J lost 2; bases outside the gene matches: 6. For the CDR3, the DNA is TGTGCCAGGACAGACAGGGTCAACACCGGGGAGCTGTTTTTT. Translation: CARTDRVNTGELFF.